This T cell receptor (beta chain) comes out of a study of T cells in Graves' hyperthyroidism and ophthalmopathy (dated by TCRdb to the late 2010s). Concerning the study at large: Peripheral blood was collected at initial diagnosis, before any treatment. The paper describes TCR Vbeta CDR3 sequencing of fewer than 150 peripheral blood samples, made up of about 41 ophthalmopathy patients, 70 to 75 hyperthyroidism patients and about 17 progressor patients. To identify TCR V-J signatures that set the groups apart, the researchers used a discovery cohort of more than 95 patients, made up of approximately 43 with Graves' ophthalmopathy and about 59 with stable Graves' hyperthyroidism. An independent validation cohort of 18 to 20 hyperthyroidism patients and 17 patients who later progressed to ophthalmopathy tested prospective prediction of ophthalmopathy. For training and testing, the 80 to 100 patients in the discovery cohort were randomly divided in a 7:3 ratio. After sampling, hyperthyroidism patients received methimazole starting at 30 mg daily, and ophthalmopathy patients received high-dose intravenous methylprednisolone. Thyroid tissue and blood T-cell repertoires from roughly six Graves' hyperthyroidism patients were also compared in the study. General conclusions and limits of the study: Most expanded thyroid clonotypes (frequency above 0.001) were also found in blood, which suggests that blood repertoires may mirror thyroid immune responses. In cross-validation, a model built on a 13 V-J signature told ophthalmopathy apart from stable hyperthyroidism with 85% to 90% sensitivity and roughly 81% specificity, and in testing the same model reached 80%/75%. No statistical method was used to fix the sample size in advance, and group allocation was not hidden from the investigators. In validation, the model predicted progression to ophthalmopathy a median of approximately 6.3 months before onset, with about 70% sensitivity and almost 75% specificity.

This clonotype was seen at least ten times. The specificity of this receptor is unknown. Qualities for individual bases were not recorded, and no much larger clone is one base off. Amplification of TCR beta CDR3 regions was carried out from RNA transcripts. For the first round of RT-PCR on the TCR CDR3, the HTBI primer set was used together with the Qiagen OneStep RT-PCR kit. Libraries were constructed in a second round of multiplex PCR, after which size selection and purification were performed. Paired-end sequencing of the libraries was performed with 100 bp reads on an Illumina HiSeq2000. On the authors' methods: SOAPnuke was used to process the raw data, removing reads that contained adapters or uncalled bases, had a mean Phred below 15, or lacked an exact match to the constant primer or identifier. COPE v1.2.5 was used to merge high-quality paired reads, and clonotypes were defined as unique nucleotide sequences. MiTCR v1.1 was used to align the clonotypes against IMGT TRBV, TRBD and TRBJ reference segments. The analysis included only V-J combinations with a frequency above 0.0001, which together covered 98% to 99.2% of the repertoires. A TCS score was defined as the ratio between F50 (clonal expansion) and ExV (chaos), using BLOSUM62-based TCRdist between CDR3 peptides within each V-J. Welch's t-statistics and random forest reduced roughly 540 V-J features to about 12, which were used in a naive Bayes classifier (R e1071). Using fastp at Q25 and MiXCR, TCRdb reprocessed the public reads and kept productive beta chains. Rows with one shared CDR3 protein collapse into an entry with the most common genes and DNA. The V and J calls reflect TCRdb's pipeline rather than the authors' work. For this sample there are a few hundred thousand distinct CDR3 sequences; around a sixth appear just once. Of the sample, 40% is held by the ten largest clones.

CDR1 and CDR2, per the germline V gene, are SGHDT and YYEEEE. From its cysteine to its phenylalanine, the CDR3 spans 13 amino acids. The CDR3 DNA has 39 bases and is translated from base 1. V sheds 2 bases and J sheds 5 bases, leaving 8 bases between their ends. In the ophthalmopathy patients, disease was moderately to severely active, with a Clinical Activity Score of 3 or more, a NOSPECS grade of 4 or more, and a duration of less than 3 months. The study excluded patients with uncontrolled infections, other autoimmune diseases, pregnancy or lactation. Diagnoses were based on clinical symptoms, serum thyroxine and TRAb, thyroid ultrasound and orbital computed tomography. PBMCs were separated from roughly 9.6 ml of fresh peripheral blood using Ficoll-Paque density gradient centrifugation. Trizol reagent was used to extract total RNA, and RNA quality was then checked on an Agilent 2100 Bioanalyzer.

Sequencing was carried out using blood. The receptor's source is a man aged 18-30 years with Graves' ophthalmopathy. The sequence joins TRBV5-6 to TRBJ2-4; the D gene assignment is ambiguous. The CDR3 region: CASSFSAENIQYF. DNA sequence: TGTGCCAGCAGCTTCTCGGCAGAAAACATTCAGTACTTC.